This TCR beta chain was obtained from a study of shared clonotypes between healthy human individuals. Study-wide background: Per-donor plates numbered three CD4 naive, three CD4 memory, two CD8 naive and one CD8 memory.

Here immunoSEQ multiplex PCR was the method, and the copy in TCRdb shows in-frame clones only, minus some. The sample records 2 million to 2.5 million clones, almost 96% being singletons. On this clone itself: What it binds is not known.

Germline CDR1 is SQVTM and CDR2 is ANQGSEA. The CDR3 length is 15 residues. V dropped 7 bases and J dropped 0; count of bases not matched to a gene: 9. Findings and caveats of the study: Estimated richness values were generally larger in naive subsets than in memory subsets. The generation probabilities recorded for non-shared clonotypes fell below those of clonotypes shared by all four donors. The study's rarefaction showed incomplete sorted-subset sequencing despite large depth.

The source material was naive CD4+ T cells sorted from blood. Documented subset: CD45RA+ positively selected. The sequence derives from a man between 18 and 29 years old in good health. This sequence joins TRBV29-1 and TRBJ2-3, with 8 bases matching TRBD1. Here the CDR3 DNA reads TGCAGCGCCGCTAGGACAGGGACTAGCACAGATACGCAGTATTTT. Translating gives CSAARTGTSTDTQYF.